This T cell receptor beta chain was captured by sequencing in a study of Ad26.COV2.S vaccination and SARS-CoV-2 variants. The treatment was: about 20 received Ad26.COV2.S at low or high dose, single or two shots; a few received placebo; per-sample allocation not given. Sampling was performed 63 days after the first vaccine or placebo injection. Vaccination used an Ad26 vector expressing Wuhan-strain SARS-CoV-2 spike. This table comes from immunoSEQ multiplex PCR, and its TCRdb copy is limited to in-frame clones, with some not included. There are 300,000 to 500,000 clones in the sample; about 88% occur only once, and about 3.6% lies in the top ten. V lost 1 base and J 5 bases, leaving 14 bases between the germline ends. The CDR3 runs to 15 residues. The germline CDR1 and CDR2 sequences are LGHDT and YNNKEL (reference sequence).

The specimen comprised peripheral blood, sampled in a trial of Ad26.COV2.S vaccine versus placebo. The clonotype comes from a person between 18 and 60 years old who received the Ad26.COV2.S COVID-19 vaccine or a placebo. V and J are TRBV3-1 (or the pseudogene TRBV3-2) and TRBJ1-2; maybe TRBD1 (6 bases). This CDR3 is CASSQAQRGEYGYTF. The CDR3 coding sequence is TGTGCCAGCAGCCAAGCACAAAGGGGGGAATATGGCTACACCTTC.